The text below deals with one TCR beta chain. Its specificity is unknown. Germline CDR1 and CDR2: DFQATT and SNEGSKA (reference sequence). The CDR3 consists of 13 residues. V gave up 4 bases and J gave up 2 bases, with 12 bases separating them. The data are from a study of CD8+CD57+ T cells in acquired aplastic anemia. Overall study: Roughly 3 ug was the average amount of DNA from sorted CD4+ and CD8+ cells. As sequenced from healthy donors, CD4+ cells averaged around 11 million reads.

Broader study findings: Found in both controls and patients were fewer than 35 CD8+ CDR3 sequences.

According to the study, genomic DNA was the template for TCR beta VDJ and CDR3 profiling. TCRdb fed the reads into MiXCR, producing one record per CDR3 protein. The sample has 400,000 to 450,000 distinct CDR3 sequences, around 68% seen once. The receptor comes from a human donor in good health, serving as a control. Sequenced material: sorted CD4+, CD8+, or CD8+CD57+ T cells (not recorded which) from PBMCs. The chain has TRBV20-1 and TRBJ2-7; D call uncertain. CDR3: CSATPGPAYEQYF. The CDR3, as DNA: TGCAGTGCTACTCCCGGGCCGGCCTACGAGCAGTACTTC.